This T cell receptor beta chain appears in the sequencing data of a study of blood T cell repertoires in COVID-19. The overall study: Some COVID-19 samples were acute and others convalescent; all came from the United States, Italy and Spain. Sample material is recorded as cDNA or gDNA derived from T cells, B-cell-depleted T cells, or PBMCs.

Deletions cut 7 bases from V and 4 bases from J, with 8 bases between. The CDR3 is 12 residues long. Germline assignment: CDR1 LNHDA and CDR2 SQIVND (reference sequence). Sequencing was performed with immunoSEQ multiplex PCR; in TCRdb, only in-frame clones are kept and a portion is missing. Of approximately 250,000 clones listed, around 86% are singletons. This clone was recorded once. The sequence was obtained from a man between 35 and 55 years old with active or convalescent COVID-19. Material: peripheral blood. The rearrangement uses TRBV19 and TRBJ1-5; D call uncertain. The CDR3 coding sequence is TGTGCCAGTAACGGGATTAATCAGCCCCAGCATTTT. Translating it yields CASNGINQPQHF. The full variable domain, rest sourced from reference TRBV19 and TRBJ1-5, is DGGITQSPKYLFRKEGQNVTLSCEQNLNHDAMYWYRQDPGQGLRLIYYSQIVNDFQKGDIAEGYSVSREKKESFPLTVTSAQKNPTAFYLCASNGINQPQHFGDGTRLSIL.